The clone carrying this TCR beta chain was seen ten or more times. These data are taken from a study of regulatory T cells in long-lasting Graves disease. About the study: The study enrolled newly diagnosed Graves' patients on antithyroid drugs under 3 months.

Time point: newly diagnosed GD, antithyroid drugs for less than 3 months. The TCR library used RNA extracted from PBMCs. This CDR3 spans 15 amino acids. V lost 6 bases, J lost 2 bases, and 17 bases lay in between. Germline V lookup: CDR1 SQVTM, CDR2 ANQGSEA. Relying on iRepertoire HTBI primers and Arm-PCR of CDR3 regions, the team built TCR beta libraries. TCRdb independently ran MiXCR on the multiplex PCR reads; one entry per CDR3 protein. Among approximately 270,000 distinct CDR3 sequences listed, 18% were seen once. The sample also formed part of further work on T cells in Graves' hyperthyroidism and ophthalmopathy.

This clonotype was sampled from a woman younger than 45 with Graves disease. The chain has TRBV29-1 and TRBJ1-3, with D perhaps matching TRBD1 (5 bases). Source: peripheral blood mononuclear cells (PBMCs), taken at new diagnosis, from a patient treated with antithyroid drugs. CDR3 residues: CSVQNWGKTGNTIYF. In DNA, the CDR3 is TGCAGCGTCCAGAACTGGGGCAAAACTGGAAACACCATATATTTT.